This entry lists 24 T cell receptor beta chains sequenced from one sample in a study of vaccination and CD4 T cells after COVID-19. These receptors are not linked to any known antigen. Oncomine TCR Beta short-read sequencing was applied to DNA from cultured CD4+ T cells. TCRdb processed the PCR reads anew with MiXCR; each CDR3 protein has one entry. The table records roughly 20,000 distinct CDR3 sequences, roughly 50% of them present only once. Treatment given: roughly ten-day PBMC culture with coronavirus spike peptide pools or control peptides (ViraFEST assay). The sample consisted of CD4+ T cells from blood, cultured in vitro. These receptors were taken from a human donor who had recovered from COVID-19.

V gene TRBV15 combines with J gene TRBJ1-1; D call uncertain. From germline, CDR1 is LNHNV and CDR2 YYDKDF (reference sequence). The length of the CDR3 is 13 residues. The V end was cut by 3 bases, the J end by 3 bases, with 8 bases between. CDR3 nucleotides: TGTGCCACCAGCAGCCTCCTTGACACTGAAGCTTTCTTT. Protein: CATSSLLDTEAFF.

V usage is TRBV30 and J usage is TRBJ1-1; possibly TRBD1 for D (5 bases). The CDR3 is made up of 13 amino acids. The V gene's germline CDR1 is GTSNPN and CDR2 SVGIG (reference sequence). Trimming removed 2 bases from V and 3 bases from J, with 10 bases in between. For the CDR3, the DNA is TGTGCCTGGAGTCAGGGCTTGGACACTGAAGCTTTCTTT. Residues: CAWSQGLDTEAFF.

The CDR3 region has the DNA TGTGCCAGCAGTCAGGACAGGGGGAACACTGAAGCTTTCTTT. The encoded protein is CASSQDRGNTEAFF. The chain carries TRBV27 and TRBJ1-1; 9 nucleotides line up with TRBD1. The CDR3 sequence is 14 residues long. The V gene's germline CDR1 is MNHEY and CDR2 SMNVEV (reference sequence). Trimming at V came to 5 bases and at J to 1 base, leaving 2 bases not matched to a gene.

The chain uses TRBV11-3 and TRBJ2-7, with D possibly being TRBD2 (5 bases). V gave up 0 bases and J gave up 0 bases, with 15 bases separating them. Germline V gene lookup returns CDR1 SGHNT and CDR2 YENEEA. The CDR3 is 17 amino acids. The CDR3 DNA reads as TGTGCCAGCAGCTTAGATCGGGATAGCGCTTTCTCCTACGAGCAGTACTTC. It yields the protein CASSLDRDSAFSYEQYF.

The rearrangement joins TRBV6-5 to TRBJ2-3, with 13 bases matching TRBD2. The CDR3 loop spans 17 amino acids. Germline CDR1 is MNHEY and CDR2 is SVGAGI. J lost 8 bases, V lost 2 bases, and 10 bases had no gene match. The CDR3, as DNA: TGTGCCAGCAGTTACGAATACGGACTAGCGGGAGATGGTACGCAGTATTTT. Translation: CASSYEYGLAGDGTQYF.

This chain connects TRBV7-2 to TRBJ1-1; D possibly corresponds to TRBD1 (6 bases). Trimming removed 3 bases at V and 3 bases at J, with 14 bases between. The germline CDR1 and CDR2 sequences are SGHTA and FQGNSA. The CDR3 has 15 amino acids. CDR3 in DNA: TGTGCCAGCAGCTTTGGACAGCCCCTGGACACTGAAGCTTTCTTT. This encodes CASSFGQPLDTEAFF.

The chain combines TRBV7-9 with TRBJ2-7, with TRBD2 as a possible D gene (6 bases). Trimming took 5 bases from V and 3 from J, leaving 17 bases between them. The germline gives CDR1 SEHNR, CDR2 FQNEAQ (reference sequence). The CDR3 has 15 amino acids. The chain's CDR3 is CASSRVLGLFYEQYF. CDR3 bases: TGTGCCAGCAGCAGAGTTTTGGGACTTTTCTACGAGCAGTACTTC.

The table lists this clonotype with a few counts. Sequence at one end of the junction differs from germline and may be a read error. The chain recombines TRBV7-7 with TRBJ2-3; the D is unclear. CDR1 and CDR2 from the germline V gene are SSHAT and FNYEAQ (reference sequence). CDR3 length: 14 residues. This CDR3 is CASSLSGPTDTQYF. CDR3 DNA: TGTGCTAGCAGCTTATCTGGACCCACAGATACGCAGTATTTT.

The chain is built from TRBV20-1 and TRBJ2-5, with 10 bases identical to TRBD2. V shed 1 base and J 2 bases; nucleotides not matched to a gene: 10. The CDR3 runs to 17 residues. CDR1 is DFQATT and CDR2 is SNEGSKA in the germline V gene (reference sequence). Here the CDR3 reads CSARAIFLAGVQETQYF. The CDR3 region has the DNA TGCAGTGCTAGAGCTATTTTTCTAGCGGGAGTTCAAGAGACCCAGTACTTC.

The chain has TRBV15 and TRBJ1-4, with D maybe TRBD1 (6 bases). Trimming stripped 0 bases from V and 0 bases from J, with 8 bases between. The germline gives CDR1 LNHNV, CDR2 YYDKDF (reference sequence). The CDR3 loop spans 16 amino acids. The CDR3 loop reads CATSRERGATNEKLFF. CDR3 bases: TGTGCCACCAGCAGAGAAAGGGGGGCAACTAATGAAAAACTGTTTTTT.

V usage is TRBV6-2 or TRBV6-3 and J usage is TRBJ2-2; 10 nucleotides line up with TRBD2. Germline V gene data show CDR1 as MNHEY and CDR2 as SVGEGT. The junction had 11 bases not matched to a gene; V was cut back by 4 bases and J by 6 bases. CDR3 size: 17 residues. The CDR3 loop is CASSFSGRAISPGELFF. DNA of the CDR3: TGTGCCAGCAGTTTCAGCGGGAGGGCTATTAGTCCCGGGGAGCTGTTTTTT.

The chain joins TRBV6-2 or TRBV6-3 to TRBJ2-7; D unclear. The CDR3 contains 15 residues. The germline gives CDR1 MNHEY, CDR2 SVGEGT. V gave up 6 bases and J gave up 5 bases, with 20 bases separating them. DNA of the CDR3: TGTGCCAGCAGACCCTCCGGGTACCAAGGAAACGAGCAGTACTTC. This encodes CASRPSGYQGNEQYF.

This clonotype showed up just once. The chain links TRBV19 to TRBJ2-1; TRBD1 aligns across 11 bases. Per the germline V gene, CDR1 is LNHDA and CDR2 is SQIVND (reference sequence). The CDR3 length is 14 residues. Trimming at V came to 7 bases and at J to 7 bases, leaving 6 bases not matched to a gene. In DNA, the CDR3 is TGTGCCAGTAAAACAGGGACAGGGGGTAATGAGCAGTTCTTC. As protein: CASKTGTGGNEQFF.

This clonotype appeared a few times. The chain combines TRBV6-2 or TRBV6-3 with TRBJ2-2; D remains ambiguous. CDR1 MNHEY and CDR2 SVGEGT come from the germline V gene. V shed 4 bases and J shed 0 bases, with 9 bases lying between them. This CDR3 is built from 15 residues. Here the CDR3 reads CASSFLSSNTGELFF. The DNA of the CDR3 is TGTGCCAGCAGTTTCTTATCTTCGAACACCGGGGAGCTGTTTTTT.

The chain employs TRBV6-5 and TRBJ1-3; D is perhaps TRBD1 (5 bases). The V and J ends lost 2 bases and 8 bases respectively, with 10 bases between them. CDR3 length: 13 amino acids. Germline assignment: CDR1 MNHEY and CDR2 SVGAGI. The CDR3 is CASSYDRGHTIYF. The CDR3 nucleotides read TGTGCCAGCAGTTACGATCGGGGACACACCATATATTTT.

The chain uses TRBV20-1 and TRBJ1-5; weak D call: TRBD1 (5 bases). The CDR3 extends over 13 amino acids. Germline values: CDR1 DFQATT, CDR2 SNEGSKA (reference sequence). V was pared by 1 base and J by 3 bases, with 7 bases between. Here the CDR3 DNA reads TGCAGTGCTAGAGGGACACTCAATCAGCCCCAGCATTTT. It codes for CSARGTLNQPQHF.

The chain combines TRBV7-3 with TRBJ2-2; D remains unclear. Trimming pared 10 bases from V and 4 bases from J, leaving 13 bases between. The germline CDR1 and CDR2 sequences are SGHTA and FQGTGA. The CDR3 runs to 13 residues. CDR3 region: CATQESLTGELFF. The DNA of the CDR3 is TGTGCCACCCAAGAGAGCCTCACCGGGGAGCTGTTTTTT.

The chain combines TRBV7-2 with TRBJ1-2; D is unclear. The length of the CDR3 is 13 residues. CDR1 is SGHTA, CDR2 FQGNSA, per germline. V lost 6 bases to trimming and J lost 0 bases, with 8 bases between them. The CDR3 sequence: CASRGQANYGYTF. Here the CDR3 DNA reads TGTGCCAGCAGAGGGCAGGCTAACTATGGCTACACCTTC.

This chain joins TRBV5-4 and TRBJ1-2; D gene ambiguous. The CDR3 runs to 12 residues. CDR1 SGHNT and CDR2 YYREEE come from the germline V gene (reference sequence). Trimming shortened V by 0 bases and J by 6 bases, and 6 bases separated the two germline ends. The CDR3 DNA reads TGTGCCAGCAGCTTGGAAGGGCATGGCTACACCTTC. Amino acids: CASSLEGHGYTF. The whole variable domain, remainder taken from reference TRBV5-4 and TRBJ1-2, is ETGVTQSPTHLIKTRGQQVTLRCSSQSGHNTVSWYQQALGQGPQFIFQYYREEENGRGNFPPRFSGLQFPNYSSELNVNALELDDSALYLCASSLEGHGYTFGSGTRLTVV.

The J gene is TRBJ1-6, the V gene TRBV7-3; D remains ambiguous. This CDR3 contains 15 residues. The V and J ends lost 5 bases and 7 bases respectively, with 15 bases between them. The germline V gene encodes CDR1 SGHTA and CDR2 FQGTGA. The CDR3 is CASSVSGRSNSPLHF. DNA of the CDR3: TGTGCCAGCAGCGTTTCCGGGAGATCGAATTCACCCCTCCACTTT. Full variable domain (remainder filled in from reference TRBV7-3 and TRBJ1-6): GAGVSQTPSNKVTEKGKYVELRCDPISGHTALYWYRQSLGQGPEFLIYFQGTGAADDSGLPNDRFFAVRPEGSVSTLKIQRTERGDSAVYLCASSVSGRSNSPLHFGNGTRLTVT.

This clonotype was observed a handful of times. The chain employs TRBV27 and TRBJ1-2, with 8 bases matching TRBD1. Germline loops: CDR1 MNHEY, CDR2 SMNVEV (reference sequence). Unmatched junction bases numbered 12, after V lost 2 bases and J lost 4 bases. CDR3 length: 17 residues. CDR3 sequence: CASSLARRGQGIYGYTF. CDR3 DNA sequence: TGTGCCAGCAGTTTAGCCCGTCGCGGACAGGGCATCTATGGCTACACCTTC.

This clonotype was counted a single time. The chain has TRBV15 and TRBJ2-7; D remains unclear. Germline V gives CDR1 LNHNV, CDR2 YYDKDF (reference sequence). Trimming removed 0 bases at V and 6 bases at J, with 9 bases between. The CDR3 extends over 13 amino acids. The CDR3 protein is CATSRDPQREQYF. The CDR3 nucleotides are TGTGCCACCAGCAGAGACCCCCAACGCGAGCAGTACTTC. Full variable domain (rest looked up from reference TRBV15 and TRBJ2-7): DAMVIQNPRYQVTQFGKPVTLSCSQTLNHNVMYWYQQKSSQAPKLLFHYYDKDFNNEADTPDNFQSRRPNTSFCFLDIRSPGLGDTAMYLCATSRDPQREQYFGPGTRLTVT.

The chain uses TRBV2 and TRBJ2-5, with D perhaps TRBD1 or TRBD2 (5 bases each). The CDR3 extends over 13 amino acids. Trimming stripped 4 bases from V and 7 bases from J, with 13 bases between. In germline, CDR1 is SNHLY, CDR2 FYNNEI. The chain's CDR3 is CASSGRERGTQYF. The CDR3 DNA reads as TGTGCCAGCAGTGGTAGGGAGAGGGGGACCCAGTACTTC.

Notes on this clonotype: At one of its ends the junction is not consistent with the germline gene, which may arise from a read error. The CDR3 coding sequence is TGTGCCAGTAGTTTAGAGGGACAGGGATTAAGTCTTGGCTACACCTTC. This gives the protein CASSLEGQGLSLGYTF. V and J are TRBV19 and TRBJ1-2, with 9 bases fitting TRBD1. The germline V gene encodes CDR1 LNHDA and CDR2 SQIVND (reference sequence). The length of the CDR3 is 16 residues.